Presented here are 17 T cell receptor beta chains from one specimen sequenced in a study of blood T cell repertoires in COVID-19. Sequenced by immunoSEQ multiplex PCR; TCRdb stores in-frame clones only, minus some. The table has more than 65,000 clones, 75% to 80% seen once; the top ten hold roughly 44%. The sequenced material came from peripheral blood. The receptors shown here come from a human donor in a cohort sampled during active COVID-19.

This rearrangement joins TRBV5-1 to TRBJ2-7; 7 positions match TRBD1. Germline CDR1 and CDR2: SGHRS and YFSETQ. The CDR3 consists of 13 residues. With V trimmed by 4 bases and J by 5 bases, 6 bases remained unmatched. The CDR3 coding sequence is TGCGCCAGCAGCCCGACAGGGAGCCACGAGCAGTACTTC. As protein: CASSPTGSHEQYF.

This clone was counted between two and nine times. The V call is TRBV7-8, the J call TRBJ1-5; D may be TRBD1 (5 bases). V shed 5 bases and J shed 4 bases, with 15 bases lying between them. Germline loops: CDR1 SGHVS, CDR2 FQNEAQ. The CDR3 has 15 residues. The CDR3 nucleotides read TGTGCCAGCAGCCCTCCGGGACTGCTGAATCAGCCCCAGCATTTT. Encoded protein: CASSPPGLLNQPQHF. Full variable domain (rest looked up from reference TRBV7-8 and TRBJ1-5): GAGVSQSPRYKVAKRGQDVALRCDPISGHVSLFWYQQALGQGPEFLTYFQNEAQLDKSGLPSDRFFAERPEGSVSTLKIQRTQQEDSAVYLCASSPPGLLNQPQHFGDGTRLSIL.

The chain is built from TRBV4-1 and TRBJ2-7; 7 bases map to TRBD2. Per germline, CDR1 MGHRA and CDR2 YSYEKL. This CDR3 has 14 residues. Losses at the gene ends were 4 bases for V and 7 bases for J; bases not matched to a gene: 10. CDR3 nucleotide sequence: TGCGCCAGCAGCCCCGCCCGGGGGGTAGGTGAGCAGTACTTC. It is translated as CASSPARGVGEQYF.

The chain joins TRBV11-2 to TRBJ2-7; TRBD1 might be the D (6 bases). Germline assignment: CDR1 SGHAT and CDR2 FQNNGV. The CDR3 has 14 residues. V lost 1 base and J 6 bases, leaving 13 bases between the germline ends. CDR3 region: CASSLVEGVGEQYF. CDR3 sequence (DNA): TGTGCCAGCAGCTTAGTAGAGGGGGTCGGCGAGCAGTACTTC.

This clone showed up just a few times. The chain combines TRBV7-6 with TRBJ2-7; TRBD1 matches 9 bases. The V gene's germline CDR1 is SGHVS and CDR2 FNYEAQ. V trimming: 5 bases; J trimming: 5 bases; junction bases outside the gene matches: 4. The CDR3 runs 13 residues. The CDR3 sequence is CASSPDRGHEQYF. CDR3 DNA sequence: TGTGCCAGCAGCCCGGACAGGGGCCACGAGCAGTACTTC. Full variable domain (outside the CDR3, taken from reference TRBV7-6 and TRBJ2-7): GAGVSQSPRYKVTKRGQDVALRCDPISGHVSLYWYRQALGQGPEFLTYFNYEAQQDKSGLPNDRFSAERPEGSISTLTIQRTEQRDSAMYRCASSPDRGHEQYFGPGTRLTVT.

The CDR3 spells CASSIQGKNKNIQYF. DNA for the CDR3: TGTGCCAGTAGTATCCAGGGAAAGAACAAAAACATTCAGTACTTC. V and J are TRBV19 and TRBJ2-4, with TRBD1 as a possible D gene (5 bases). The CDR3 is made up of 15 amino acids. Trimming took off 3 bases at V and 3 bases at J, with 12 bases between the two ends. Germline lookup yields CDR1 LNHDA and CDR2 SQIVND (reference sequence).

This rearrangement joins TRBV27 to TRBJ1-2, with D hard to call. The V gene's germline CDR1 is MNHEY and CDR2 SMNVEV (reference sequence). V gave up 1 base and J gave up 7 bases, with 16 bases separating them. This CDR3 has 15 residues. For the CDR3, the DNA is TGTGCCAGCAGTTTATATCGGGTGGCAGCTTCTGGCTACACCTTC. Amino acid sequence: CASSLYRVAASGYTF.

The V gene is TRBV7-9, the J gene TRBJ2-1; weak D call: TRBD1 (6 bases). The V end was cut by 4 bases, the J end by 4 bases, with 14 bases between. Germline values: CDR1 SEHNR, CDR2 FQNEAQ (reference sequence). This CDR3 is built from 15 residues. The CDR3 sequence is CASSSGTTLYNEQFF. CDR3 in DNA: TGTGCCAGCAGCTCCGGGACAACTCTTTACAATGAGCAGTTCTTC.

The CDR3 region is CASSFWTYGYTF. In DNA form, the CDR3 reads TGTGCCAGCAGTTTTTGGACTTATGGCTACACCTTC. The V call is TRBV28, the J call TRBJ1-2; D unresolved. The CDR3 spans 12 residues. V gave up 3 bases and J gave up 5 bases, with 7 bases separating them. Germline CDR1 is MDHEN and CDR2 is SYDVKM.

The chain joins TRBV3-1 (or the pseudogene TRBV3-2) to TRBJ1-5, with D perhaps matching TRBD1 (6 bases). There are 15 residues in the CDR3. CDR1 is LGHDT, CDR2 YNNKEL, per germline (reference sequence). V lost 3 bases, J lost 0 bases, and 9 bases lay in between. DNA of the CDR3: TGTGCCAGCAGCCAGACAGGCCTTAGCAATCAGCCCCAGCATTTT. It translates to CASSQTGLSNQPQHF.

This clone turned up a few times. The V gene is TRBV5-1, the J gene TRBJ1-2; TRBD1 agrees at 9 bases. With V trimmed by 4 bases and J by 6 bases, 1 base remained unmatched. Looked up from germline, CDR1 is SGHRS and CDR2 is YFSETQ. This CDR3 contains 12 residues. CDR3 coding DNA: TGCGCCAGCAGCCGGACAGGGGATGGCTACACCTTC. This gives the protein CASSRTGDGYTF.

V and J are TRBV28 and TRBJ2-1; 9 bases line up with TRBD1. The V and J ends lost 4 bases and 6 bases, in that order; junction bases with no gene match: 7. The CDR3 runs 15 residues. Germline CDR1 reads MDHEN; CDR2 reads SYDVKM. CDR3 loop: CASSWGGTGTNEQFF. CDR3 sequence (DNA): TGTGCCAGCAGTTGGGGTGGGACAGGGACCAATGAGCAGTTCTTC.

The chain combines TRBV28 with TRBJ2-7, with TRBD1 matching over 9 bases. After removal of 4 bases from V and 4 bases from J, the junction contained 5 bases not matched to a gene. The CDR3 length is 14 residues. Germline CDR1 reads MDHEN; CDR2 reads SYDVKM. The CDR3 nucleotides are TGTGCCAGCAGTTACCCGGGACAGGGTTACGAGCAGTACTTC. Its translation: CASSYPGQGYEQYF.

The rearrangement links TRBV5-1 to TRBJ1-2; 7 bases are shared with TRBD1. Germline V gene lookup returns CDR1 SGHRS and CDR2 YFSETQ. The CDR3 is 13 amino acids. Trimming removed 5 bases from V and 2 bases from J; junction bases left unmatched: 3. CDR3 DNA sequence: TGCGCCAGCAGACCGGGACAGAACTATGGCTACACCTTC. Encoded protein: CASRPGQNYGYTF.

In DNA, the CDR3 is TGTGCCAGCAGTGACGCGGGGGGCGGGGATGAGCAGTTCTTC. This encodes CASSDAGGGDEQFF. The chain recombines TRBV6-4 with TRBJ2-1, with 8 bases lining up with TRBD2. The CDR3 spans 14 residues. V lost 2 bases, J lost 8 bases, and 5 bases stayed unmatched. In germline, CDR1 is MRHNA, CDR2 SNTAGT.

The chain carries TRBV7-9 and TRBJ2-7, with D possibly TRBD1 on 6 matching bases. The V end lost 0 bases, the J end lost 0 bases, and 9 bases lay between the germline ends. Per germline, CDR1 SEHNR and CDR2 FQNEAQ (reference sequence). The CDR3 has 15 amino acids. CDR3 in amino acids: CASSLAGTSSYEQYF. The CDR3 DNA follows: TGTGCCAGCAGCTTAGCGGGGACAAGCTCCTACGAGCAGTACTTC. Based on the CDR3 plus reference TRBV7-9 and TRBJ2-7, the full variable domain is DTGVSQNPRHKITKRGQNVTFRCDPISEHNRLYWYRQTLGQGPEFLTYFQNEAQLEKSRLLSDRFSAERPKGSFSTLEIQRTEQGDSAMYLCASSLAGTSSYEQYFGPGTRLTVT.

This clone appeared once. The V gene is TRBV18, the J gene TRBJ1-1; TRBD1 is a possible D gene (6 bases). CDR1 KGHSH and CDR2 LQKENI come from the germline V gene. The V gene lost 6 bases and the J gene lost 6 bases, with 20 bases spanning the gap. The CDR3 has 15 amino acids. The CDR3 is CASSAGTGGMAEAFF. The CDR3 bases are TGTGCCAGCTCCGCAGGGACGGGGGGCATGGCTGAAGCTTTCTTT.